This T cell receptor (beta chain) derives from a study of control samples from healthy donors and cancer patients. Per the germline V gene, CDR1 is MDHEN and CDR2 is SYDVKM. The CDR3 extends over 16 amino acids. V lost 6 bases to trimming and J lost 0 bases, with 14 bases between them. Sequencing was performed with immunoSEQ multiplex PCR; in TCRdb, only in-frame clones are kept and a portion is missing. Of 170,000 or so clones in the sample, around 94% are singletons; the top ten hold about 1.5%. This chain joins TRBV28 and TRBJ1-4; perhaps TRBD1 as D (5 bases). Sequenced input: blood. The receptor was isolated from a woman between 18 and 29 years old in good health. CDR3 residues: CASSQWGSPTNEKLFF. CDR3 in DNA: TGTGCCAGCAGCCAATGGGGCTCTCCAACTAATGAAAAACTGTTTTTT.